The present TCR beta chain was sequenced within a study of spatial heterogeneity in lung cancer. Study information: Within raw reads, each unique TCR and UMI combination appeared on average more than ten times.

The CDR3 totals 15 residues. CDR1 is SGHNT and CDR2 is YENEEA in the germline V gene. V gave up 6 bases and J gave up 0 bases, with 12 bases separating them. Every cDNA TCR molecule received its own unique molecular identifier. MiXCR was run by TCRdb on the 5' RACE reads, yielding one entry per CDR3 protein. The repertoire includes about 10,000 distinct CDR3 sequences, around 5.8% of them detected once, and about 28% sits in the top ten. The time point denotes: sample taken at primary tumor resection. Samples were obtained from some 70 donors, all untreated early-stage non-small cell lung cancer patients. TCRs were sequenced from unsorted whole RNA of tumor, nontumor lung or PBMC. This clonotype occurred many times.

The starting material was normal lung tissue next to the tumor, obtained at surgery. The chain links TRBV11-3 to TRBJ2-4, with D possibly matching TRBD1 (5 bases). This TCR was recovered from a male donor with early-stage non-small cell lung cancer. The CDR3 DNA sequence: TGTGCCAGCAGAAGACAGACATTAGCCAAAAACATTCAGTACTTC. It is translated as CASRRQTLAKNIQYF.